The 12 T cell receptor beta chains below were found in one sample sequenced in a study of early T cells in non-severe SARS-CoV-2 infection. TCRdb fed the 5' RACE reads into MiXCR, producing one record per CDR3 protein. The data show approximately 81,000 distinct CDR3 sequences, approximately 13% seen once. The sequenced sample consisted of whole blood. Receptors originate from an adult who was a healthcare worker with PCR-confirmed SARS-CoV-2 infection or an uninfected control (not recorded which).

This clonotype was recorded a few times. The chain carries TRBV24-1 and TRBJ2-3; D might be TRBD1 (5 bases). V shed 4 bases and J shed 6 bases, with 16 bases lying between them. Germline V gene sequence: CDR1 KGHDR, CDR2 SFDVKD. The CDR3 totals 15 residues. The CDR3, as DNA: TGTGCCACCAGTGACCCGACAGCCGCCGTTGATACGCAGTATTTT. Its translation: CATSDPTAAVDTQYF.

This chain's CDR3 is CASSVRGANSPLHF. CDR3 bases: TGTGCCAGCAGCGTACGGGGGGCGAATTCACCCCTCCACTTT. The V gene is TRBV9, the J gene TRBJ1-6; the D gene is possibly TRBD1 (6 bases). The CDR3 has 14 residues. Per the germline V gene, CDR1 is SGDLS and CDR2 is YYNGEE. Trimming left V 1 base short and J 7 bases short, with 9 bases between.

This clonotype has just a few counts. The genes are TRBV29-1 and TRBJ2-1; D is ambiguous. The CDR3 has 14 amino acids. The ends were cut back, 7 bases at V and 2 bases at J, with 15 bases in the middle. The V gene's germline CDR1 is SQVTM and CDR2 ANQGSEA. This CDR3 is CSAVGLSPYNEQFF. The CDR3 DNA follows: TGCAGCGCGGTAGGCCTCTCCCCCTACAATGAGCAGTTCTTC.

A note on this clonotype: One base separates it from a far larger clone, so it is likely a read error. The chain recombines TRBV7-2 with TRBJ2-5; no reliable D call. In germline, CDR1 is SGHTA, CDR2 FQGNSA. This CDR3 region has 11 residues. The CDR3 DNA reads TGTGCCAGCAGCTTCCAAGAGATCCAGTACTTC. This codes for CASSFQEIQYF.

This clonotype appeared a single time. CDR3 bases: TGCGCCAGCAAGGAGGGGGCTAGCACAGATACGCAGTATTTT. Residues: CASKEGASTDTQYF. The chain uses TRBV5-1 and TRBJ2-3, with D possibly matching TRBD1 (7 bases). The CDR3 is 14 residues long. The germline V gene has CDR1 SGHRS and CDR2 YFSETQ. V was cut by 6 bases and J by 0 bases, with 11 bases left in between.

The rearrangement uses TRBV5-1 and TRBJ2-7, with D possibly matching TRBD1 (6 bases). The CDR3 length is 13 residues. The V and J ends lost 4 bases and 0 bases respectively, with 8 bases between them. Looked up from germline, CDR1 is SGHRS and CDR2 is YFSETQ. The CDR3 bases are TGCGCCAGCAGCGGGGACAACTCCTACGAGCAGTACTTC. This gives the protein CASSGDNSYEQYF.

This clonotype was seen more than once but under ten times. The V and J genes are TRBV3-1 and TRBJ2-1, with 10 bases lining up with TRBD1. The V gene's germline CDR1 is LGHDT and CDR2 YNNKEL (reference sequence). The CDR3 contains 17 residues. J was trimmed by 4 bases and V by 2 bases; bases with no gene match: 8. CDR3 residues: CASSQPRDRGKYNEQFF. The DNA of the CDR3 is TGTGCCAGCAGCCAACCCAGGGACAGGGGAAAATACAATGAGCAGTTCTTC.

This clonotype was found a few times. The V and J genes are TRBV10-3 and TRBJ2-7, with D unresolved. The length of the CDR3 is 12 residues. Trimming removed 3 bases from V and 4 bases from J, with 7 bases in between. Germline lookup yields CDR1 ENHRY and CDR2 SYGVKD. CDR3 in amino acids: CAISDAGYEQYF. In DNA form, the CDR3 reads TGTGCCATCAGTGATGCCGGATACGAGCAGTACTTC.

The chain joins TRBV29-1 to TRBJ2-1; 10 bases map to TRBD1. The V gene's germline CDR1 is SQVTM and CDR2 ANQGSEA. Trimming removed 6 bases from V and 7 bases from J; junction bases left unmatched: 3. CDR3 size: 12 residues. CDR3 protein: CSVDRGLNEQFF. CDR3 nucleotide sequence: TGCAGCGTCGACAGGGGGCTAAATGAGCAGTTCTTC.

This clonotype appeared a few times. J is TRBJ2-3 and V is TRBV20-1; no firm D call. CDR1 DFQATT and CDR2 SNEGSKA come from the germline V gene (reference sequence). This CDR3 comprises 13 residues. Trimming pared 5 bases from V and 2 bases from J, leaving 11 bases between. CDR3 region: CSARLGNTDTQYF. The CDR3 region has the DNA TGCAGTGCTCGCTTGGGGAACACAGATACGCAGTATTTT.

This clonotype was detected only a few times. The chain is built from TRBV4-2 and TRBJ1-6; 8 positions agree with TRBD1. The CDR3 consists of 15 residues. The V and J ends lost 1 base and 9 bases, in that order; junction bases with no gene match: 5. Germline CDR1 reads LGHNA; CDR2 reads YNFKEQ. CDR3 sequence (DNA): TGTGCCAGCAGCCAAGGGCAGGGGGCCACTTCACCCCTCCACTTT. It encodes CASSQGQGATSPLHF.

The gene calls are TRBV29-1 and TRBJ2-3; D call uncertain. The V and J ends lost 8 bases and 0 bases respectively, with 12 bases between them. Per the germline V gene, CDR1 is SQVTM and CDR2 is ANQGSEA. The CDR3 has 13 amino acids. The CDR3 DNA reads TGCAGCCACCTCTGGGCTAGCACAGATACGCAGTATTTT. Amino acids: CSHLWASTDTQYF.